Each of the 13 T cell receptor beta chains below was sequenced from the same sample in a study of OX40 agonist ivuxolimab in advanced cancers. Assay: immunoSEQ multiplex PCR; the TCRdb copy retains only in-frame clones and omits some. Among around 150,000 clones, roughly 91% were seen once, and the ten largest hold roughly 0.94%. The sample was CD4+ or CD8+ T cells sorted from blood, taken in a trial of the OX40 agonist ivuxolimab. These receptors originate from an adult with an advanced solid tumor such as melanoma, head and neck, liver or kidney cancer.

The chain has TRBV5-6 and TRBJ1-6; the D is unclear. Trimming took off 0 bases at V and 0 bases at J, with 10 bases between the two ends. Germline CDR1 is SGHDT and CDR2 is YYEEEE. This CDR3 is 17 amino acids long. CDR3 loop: CASSLDLGDSYNSPLHF. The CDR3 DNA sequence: TGTGCCAGCAGCTTGGACCTCGGGGACTCCTATAATTCACCCCTCCACTTT.

DNA of the CDR3: TGTGCCAGCAGCTCGGACAGGGTAGAGACCCAGTACTTC. Its protein is CASSSDRVETQYF. The chain combines TRBV5-5 with TRBJ2-5; 8 positions match TRBD1. The germline V gene encodes CDR1 SGHKS and CDR2 YYEKEE (reference sequence). The junction had 2 bases not matched to a gene; V was cut back by 3 bases and J by 4 bases. The CDR3 loop spans 13 amino acids.

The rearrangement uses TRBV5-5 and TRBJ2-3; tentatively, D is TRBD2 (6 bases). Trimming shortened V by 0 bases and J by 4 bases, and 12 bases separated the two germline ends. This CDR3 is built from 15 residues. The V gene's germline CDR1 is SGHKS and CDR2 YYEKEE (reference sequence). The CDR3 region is CASSLGPGGADTQYF. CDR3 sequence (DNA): TGTGCCAGCAGCTTGGGCCCCGGAGGGGCAGATACGCAGTATTTT. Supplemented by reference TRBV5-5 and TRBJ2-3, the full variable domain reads DAGVTQSPTHLIKTRGQQVTLRCSPISGHKSVSWYQQVLGQGPQFIFQYYEKEERGRGNFPDRFSARQFPNYSSELNVNALLLGDSALYLCASSLGPGGADTQYFGPGTRLTVL.

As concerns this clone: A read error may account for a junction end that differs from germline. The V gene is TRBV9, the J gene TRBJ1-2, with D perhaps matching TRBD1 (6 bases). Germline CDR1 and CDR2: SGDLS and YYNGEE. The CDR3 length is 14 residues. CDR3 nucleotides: TGTGCCAGCAGCGGATACAGGGTAAACTACGGCTACACCTTC. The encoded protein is CASSGYRVNYGYTF.

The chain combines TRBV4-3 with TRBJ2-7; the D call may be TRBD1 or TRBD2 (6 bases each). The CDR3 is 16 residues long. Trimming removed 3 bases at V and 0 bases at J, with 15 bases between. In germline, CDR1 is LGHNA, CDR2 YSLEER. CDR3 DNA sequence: TGCGCCAGCAGCCAGGGTCCTCGGGGGCCCTCCTACGAGCAGTACTTC. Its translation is CASSQGPRGPSYEQYF.

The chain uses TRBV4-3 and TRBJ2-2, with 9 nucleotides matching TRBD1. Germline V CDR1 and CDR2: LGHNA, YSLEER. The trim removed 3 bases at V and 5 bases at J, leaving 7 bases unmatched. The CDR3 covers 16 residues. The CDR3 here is CASSQWTGVGTGELFF. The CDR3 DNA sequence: TGCGCCAGCAGCCAGTGGACAGGGGTCGGGACCGGGGAGCTGTTTTTT.

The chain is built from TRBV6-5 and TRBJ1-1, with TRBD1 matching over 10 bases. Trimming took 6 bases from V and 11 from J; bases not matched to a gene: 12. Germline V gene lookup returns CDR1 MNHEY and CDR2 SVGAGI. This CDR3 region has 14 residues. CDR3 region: CASSRTTTGGEAFF. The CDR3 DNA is TGTGCCAGCAGCCGCACGACGACAGGGGGCGAGGCTTTCTTT.

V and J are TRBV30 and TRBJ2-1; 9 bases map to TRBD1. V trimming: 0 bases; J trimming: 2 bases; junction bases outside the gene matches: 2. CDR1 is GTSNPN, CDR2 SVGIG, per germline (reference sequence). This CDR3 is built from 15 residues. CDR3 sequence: CAWSVRQGAYNEQFF. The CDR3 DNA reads TGTGCCTGGAGTGTACGACAGGGGGCCTACAATGAGCAGTTCTTC.

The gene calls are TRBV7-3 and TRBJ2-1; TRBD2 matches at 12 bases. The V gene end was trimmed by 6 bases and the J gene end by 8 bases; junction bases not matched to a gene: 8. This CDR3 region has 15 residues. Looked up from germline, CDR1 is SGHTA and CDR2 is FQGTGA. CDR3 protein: CASSLAGGPVYEQFF. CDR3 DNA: TGTGCCAGCAGTCTAGCGGGAGGGCCAGTATATGAGCAGTTCTTC.

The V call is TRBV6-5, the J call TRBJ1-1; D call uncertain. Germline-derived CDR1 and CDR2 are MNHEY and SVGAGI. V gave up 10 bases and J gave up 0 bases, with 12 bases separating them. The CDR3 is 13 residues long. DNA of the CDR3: TGTGCCATTAACTCCCTCTTGAACACTGAAGCTTTCTTT. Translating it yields CAINSLLNTEAFF.

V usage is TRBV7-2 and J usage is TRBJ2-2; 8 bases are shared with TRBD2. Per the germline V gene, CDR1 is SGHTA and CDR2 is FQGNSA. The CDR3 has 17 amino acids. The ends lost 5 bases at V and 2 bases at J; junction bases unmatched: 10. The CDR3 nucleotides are TGTGCCAGCAGCCATCGGACTGCGGGGGGAAACACCGGGGAGCTGTTTTTT. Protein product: CASSHRTAGGNTGELFF.

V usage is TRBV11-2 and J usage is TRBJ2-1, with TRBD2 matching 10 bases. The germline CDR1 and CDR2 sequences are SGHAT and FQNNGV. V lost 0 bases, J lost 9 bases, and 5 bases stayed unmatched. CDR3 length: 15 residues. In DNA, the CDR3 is TGTGCCAGCAGCTTAGAACCTAGCGGGAGTGGTGAGCAGTTCTTC. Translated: CASSLEPSGSGEQFF.

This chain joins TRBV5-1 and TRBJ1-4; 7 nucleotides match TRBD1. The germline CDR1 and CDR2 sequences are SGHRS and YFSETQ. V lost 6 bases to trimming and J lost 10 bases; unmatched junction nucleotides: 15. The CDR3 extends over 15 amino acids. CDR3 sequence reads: CASILHRGQLGKLFF. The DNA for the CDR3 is TGCGCCAGCATTCTGCATCGGGGACAGCTTGGAAAACTGTTTTTT.